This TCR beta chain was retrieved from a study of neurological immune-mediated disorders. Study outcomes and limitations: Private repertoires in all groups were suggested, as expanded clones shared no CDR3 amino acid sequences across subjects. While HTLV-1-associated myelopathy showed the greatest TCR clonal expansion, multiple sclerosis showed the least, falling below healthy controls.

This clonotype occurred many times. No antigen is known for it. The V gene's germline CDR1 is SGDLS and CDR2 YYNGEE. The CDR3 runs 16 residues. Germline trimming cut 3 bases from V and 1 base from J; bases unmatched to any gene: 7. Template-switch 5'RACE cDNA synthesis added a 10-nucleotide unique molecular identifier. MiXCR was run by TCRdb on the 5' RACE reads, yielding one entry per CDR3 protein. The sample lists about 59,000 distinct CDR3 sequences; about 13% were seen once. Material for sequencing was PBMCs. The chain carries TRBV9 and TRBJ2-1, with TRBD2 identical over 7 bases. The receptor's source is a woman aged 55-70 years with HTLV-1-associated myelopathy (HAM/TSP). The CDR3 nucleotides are TGTGCCAGCAGCGCCACTAGCGTTGGATCCTACAATGAGCAGTTCTTC. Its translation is CASSATSVGSYNEQFF.